One sample yielded the 20 T cell receptor beta chains listed below, sequenced in a study of shared clonotypes between healthy human individuals. The data were produced by immunoSEQ multiplex PCR, yet TCRdb's version contains in-frame clones alone and is incomplete. The data hold millions of clones, with roughly 92% observed a single time. Sequencing was carried out using naive CD4+ T cells sorted from blood. This sample's subset: CD45RA+ positively selected. All receptors come from a young man in good health.

The chain recombines TRBV5-6 with TRBJ2-7; 7 nucleotides agree with TRBD1. V lost 0 bases to trimming and J lost 0 bases; unmatched junction nucleotides: 6. The germline V gene has CDR1 SGHDT and CDR2 YYEEEE. The CDR3 spans 16 residues. The CDR3 region is CASSLGAGDSSYEQYF. In DNA form, the CDR3 reads TGTGCCAGCAGCTTGGGAGCCGGGGACAGCTCCTACGAGCAGTACTTC.

This chain uses TRBV28 with TRBJ1-3; D call uncertain. This CDR3 has 15 residues. The germline V gene has CDR1 MDHEN and CDR2 SYDVKM. Trimming removed 3 bases at V and 2 bases at J, with 11 bases between. CDR3 loop: CASSFGSPAGNTIYF. The CDR3 DNA follows: TGTGCCAGCAGTTTCGGCTCACCGGCTGGAAACACCATATATTTT.

This clone was seen a handful of times. The chain links TRBV18 to TRBJ1-3; D gene unclear. The length of the CDR3 is 17 residues. The V end was cut by 4 bases, the J end by 0 bases, with 16 bases between. CDR1 KGHSH and CDR2 LQKENI come from the germline V gene. This chain's CDR3 is CASSQPSVGDSGNTIYF. For the CDR3, the DNA is TGTGCCAGCTCACAGCCCTCGGTGGGAGACTCTGGAAACACCATATATTTT.

This sequence joins TRBV30 and TRBJ1-1, with D uncertain. Trimming took 1 base from V and 3 from J, leaving 9 bases between them. CDR1 and CDR2 from the germline V gene are GTSNPN and SVGIG (reference sequence). The CDR3 is 13 residues long. CDR3 nucleotides: TGTGCCTGGAGTGAAGGCAGATACACTGAAGCTTTCTTT. As protein: CAWSEGRYTEAFF. Variable domain in full (rest from reference TRBV30 and TRBJ1-1): SQTIHQWPATLVQPVGSPLSLECTVEGTSNPNLYWYRQAAGRGLQLLFYSVGIGQISSEVPQNLSASRPQDRQFILSSKKLLLSDSGFYLCAWSEGRYTEAFFGQGTRLTVV.

In DNA, the CDR3 is TGTGCCAGCAGTTCCGACGGACCCTCCTACGAGCAGTACTTC. It encodes CASSSDGPSYEQYF. The V and J genes are TRBV6-6 and TRBJ2-7, with D unclear. The germline V gene encodes CDR1 MNHNY and CDR2 SVGAGI (reference sequence). There are 14 residues in the CDR3. Trimming removed 4 bases at V and 0 bases at J, with 10 bases between.

The chain has TRBV7-2 and TRBJ2-3; D is perhaps TRBD2 (7 bases). Germline CDR1 is SGHTA and CDR2 is FQGNSA. Trimming removed 0 bases at V and 4 bases at J, with 14 bases between. The CDR3 is 16 residues long. The DNA for the CDR3 is TGTGCCAGCAGCTTAGCGAAGGGGGGGGGTGCAGATACGCAGTATTTT. Amino acid sequence: CASSLAKGGGADTQYF.

The chain links TRBV11-2 to TRBJ2-7; D is uncertain. The CDR3 spans 13 residues. Trimming cost V 6 bases and J 0 bases, with 9 bases left between them. Germline V lookup: CDR1 SGHAT, CDR2 FQNNGV. The CDR3 nucleotides read TGTGCCAGCAGATTTTTAGGCTCCTACGAGCAGTACTTC. This gives the protein CASRFLGSYEQYF.

V usage is TRBV25-1 and J usage is TRBJ2-7; 8 bases line up with TRBD2. Losses at the gene ends were 4 bases for V and 3 bases for J; bases not matched to a gene: 11. In germline, CDR1 is MGHDK, CDR2 SYGVNS. There are 16 residues in the CDR3. The CDR3, as DNA: TGTGCCAGCAGTGCCCCCGGAGCGGGGGCCAGCTACGAGCAGTACTTC. It encodes CASSAPGAGASYEQYF.

Comments on this clone: The same CDR3 is also encoded by other DNA sequences in this sample. The rearrangement uses TRBV9 and TRBJ2-7; D perhaps matches TRBD2 (5 bases). Trimming took off 0 bases at V and 3 bases at J, with 10 bases between the two ends. Looked up from germline, CDR1 is SGDLS and CDR2 is YYNGEE. The CDR3 runs 14 residues. CDR3 sequence reads: CASSVGPGFYEQYF. The CDR3 DNA reads as TGTGCCAGCAGCGTAGGCCCGGGGTTCTACGAGCAGTACTTC.

With regard to this clone: This specimen includes other DNA sequences encoding the same CDR3. V and J are TRBV7-2 and TRBJ2-7, with D tentatively TRBD2 (6 bases). This CDR3 contains 14 residues. CDR1 and CDR2 (germline): SGHTA, FQGNSA. V lost 4 bases, J lost 0 bases, and 10 bases lay in between. CDR3: CASSSSGGSYEQYF. In DNA, the CDR3 is TGTGCCAGCAGCTCCTCCGGGGGCTCCTACGAGCAGTACTTC.

This clone was counted a single time. Other DNA sequences in this sample translate to the same CDR3. The chain has TRBV5-1 and TRBJ2-3; D not resolved. Deletions cut 0 bases from V and 6 bases from J, with 5 bases between. The CDR3 spans 12 residues. Germline CDR1 reads SGHRS; CDR2 reads YFSETQ. CDR3 DNA: TGCGCCAGCAGCTTGGTGGGTGATACGCAGTATTTT. Translation: CASSLVGDTQYF.

As for this clone: The identical CDR3 is also encoded by other nucleotide sequences in the sample. The chain recombines TRBV20-1 with TRBJ2-5; 8 positions match TRBD1. The V gene's germline CDR1 is DFQATT and CDR2 SNEGSKA (reference sequence). This CDR3 has 11 amino acids. The CDR3 nucleotides read TGCAGCGCGGACAGGGAAGAGACCCAGTACTTC. Translation gives CSADREETQYF.

V is TRBV11-2 and J is TRBJ2-5, with a tentative D call TRBD2 (5 bases). The J call may be wrong; the DNA end is better matched by TRBJ2-7. Germline V gene data show CDR1 as SGHAT and CDR2 as FQNNGV. This CDR3 contains 15 residues. The CDR3 nucleotides read TGTGCCAGCAGCTTACTCGGGGAGATAAATGGCGAGCAGTACTTC. Translation gives CASSLLGEINGEQYF.

The rearrangement links TRBV2 to TRBJ1-4; D unresolved. The germline CDR1 and CDR2 sequences are SNHLY and FYNNEI. V was shortened by 1 base and J by 3 bases, with 9 bases between the two germline ends. The CDR3 covers 15 residues. The CDR3 loop is CASSEGLGANEKLFF. In nucleotides, the CDR3 is TGTGCCAGCAGTGAAGGTCTAGGAGCTAATGAAAAACTGTTTTTT.

The chain links TRBV2 to TRBJ2-1, with TRBD2 matching over 11 bases. Germline assignment: CDR1 SNHLY and CDR2 FYNNEI. Losses at the gene ends were 7 bases for V and 3 bases for J; bases not matched to a gene: 5. The CDR3 totals 15 residues. CDR3 DNA: TGTGCCAGCACCCTAGCGGGAGGTAACTACAATGAGCAGTTCTTC. Translating it yields CASTLAGGNYNEQFF.

This chain uses TRBV9 with TRBJ2-7; D uncertain. Per germline, CDR1 SGDLS and CDR2 YYNGEE. The V and J ends lost 0 bases and 6 bases respectively, with 10 bases between them. The CDR3 spans 13 residues. For the CDR3, the DNA is TGTGCCAGCAGCGTAGAGATATTCGGCGAGCAGTACTTC. Amino acid sequence: CASSVEIFGEQYF.

This clone was seen more than once but under ten times. CDR3: CASSFSSGGGETQYF. DNA of the CDR3: TGCGCCAGCAGCTTTAGTAGCGGGGGGGGCGAGACCCAGTACTTC. J is TRBJ2-5 and V is TRBV5-1; 11 bases fit TRBD2. Germline V gene lookup returns CDR1 SGHRS and CDR2 YFSETQ. The CDR3 sequence is 15 residues long. V lost 2 bases to trimming and J lost 5 bases; unmatched junction nucleotides: 5. Together with reference TRBV5-1 and TRBJ2-5, the CDR3 gives the full variable domain: KAGVTQTPRYLIKTRGQQVTLSCSPISGHRSVSWYQQTPGQGLQFLFEYFSETQRNKGNFPGRFSGRQFSNSRSEMNVSTLELGDSALYLCASSFSSGGGETQYFGPGTRLLVL.

The rearrangement links TRBV7-2 to TRBJ2-5; TRBD2 matches at 7 bases. The tail of the sequence fits TRBJ2-7 better, so the J call may be wrong. Germline V CDR1 and CDR2: SGHTA, FQGNSA. The CDR3 has 16 residues. DNA of the CDR3: TGTGCCAGCAGCGCCCATGGCGGGAGAAGGTCCTACGAGCAGTACTTC. The encoded protein is CASSAHGGRRSYEQYF.

The V gene is TRBV19, the J gene TRBJ1-5; D may be TRBD1 (5 bases). Trimming took 5 bases from V and 6 from J, leaving 11 bases between them. The CDR3 has 13 amino acids. CDR1 LNHDA and CDR2 SQIVND come from the germline V gene (reference sequence). This chain's CDR3 is CASSAGRGQPQHF. The CDR3 nucleotides read TGTGCCAGTAGTGCTGGGAGGGGTCAGCCCCAGCATTTT.

The chain has TRBV27 and TRBJ2-1, with D maybe TRBD2 (7 bases). The CDR3 totals 23 residues. Trimming pared 7 bases from V and 0 bases from J, leaving 37 bases between. CDR1 and CDR2 from the germline V gene are MNHEY and SMNVEV (reference sequence). CDR3 DNA: TGTGCCAGCATCGACCGGGGGCCCCTGACAAGCGGGACCTTGGGGAGCTCCTACAATGAGCAGTTCTTC. Translated: CASIDRGPLTSGTLGSSYNEQFF.